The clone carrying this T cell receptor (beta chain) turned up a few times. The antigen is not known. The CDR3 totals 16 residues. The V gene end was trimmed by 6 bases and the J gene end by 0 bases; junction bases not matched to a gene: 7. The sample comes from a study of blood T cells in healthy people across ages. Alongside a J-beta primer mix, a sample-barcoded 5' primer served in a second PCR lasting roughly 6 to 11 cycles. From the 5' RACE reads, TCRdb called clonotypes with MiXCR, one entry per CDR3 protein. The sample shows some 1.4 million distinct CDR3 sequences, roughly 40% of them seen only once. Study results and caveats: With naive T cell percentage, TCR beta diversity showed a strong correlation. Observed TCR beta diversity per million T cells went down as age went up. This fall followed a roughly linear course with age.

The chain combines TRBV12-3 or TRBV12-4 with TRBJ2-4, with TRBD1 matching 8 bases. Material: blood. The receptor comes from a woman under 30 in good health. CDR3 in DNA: TGTGCCAGCAGCTGGGACAGGCAGATAGCCAAAAACATTCAGTACTTC. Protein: CASSWDRQIAKNIQYF.